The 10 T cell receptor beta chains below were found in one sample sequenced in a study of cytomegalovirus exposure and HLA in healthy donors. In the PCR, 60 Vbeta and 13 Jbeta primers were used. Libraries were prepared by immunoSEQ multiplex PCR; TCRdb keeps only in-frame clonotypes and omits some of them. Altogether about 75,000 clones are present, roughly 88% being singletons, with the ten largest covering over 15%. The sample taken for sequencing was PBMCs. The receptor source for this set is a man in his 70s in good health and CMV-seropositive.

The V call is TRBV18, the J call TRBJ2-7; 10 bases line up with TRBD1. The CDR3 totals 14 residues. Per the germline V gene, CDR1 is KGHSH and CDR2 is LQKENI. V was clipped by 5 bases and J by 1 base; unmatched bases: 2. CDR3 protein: CASSGGQGSYEQYF. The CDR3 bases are TGTGCCAGCTCAGGGGGACAGGGGTCCTACGAGCAGTACTTC.

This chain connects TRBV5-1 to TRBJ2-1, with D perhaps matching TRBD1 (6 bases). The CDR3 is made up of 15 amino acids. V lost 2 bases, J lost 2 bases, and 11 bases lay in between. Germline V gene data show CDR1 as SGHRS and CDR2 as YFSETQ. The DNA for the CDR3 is TGCGCCAGCAGCTTTCGTGGGGGCCCCTACAATGAGCAGTTCTTC. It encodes CASSFRGGPYNEQFF.

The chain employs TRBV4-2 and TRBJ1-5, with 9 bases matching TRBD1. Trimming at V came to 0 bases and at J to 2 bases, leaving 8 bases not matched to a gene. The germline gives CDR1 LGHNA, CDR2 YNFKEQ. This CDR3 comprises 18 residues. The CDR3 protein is CASSQDPQGAEGNQPQHF. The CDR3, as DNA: TGTGCCAGCAGCCAAGATCCACAGGGGGCGGAAGGCAATCAGCCCCAGCATTTT.

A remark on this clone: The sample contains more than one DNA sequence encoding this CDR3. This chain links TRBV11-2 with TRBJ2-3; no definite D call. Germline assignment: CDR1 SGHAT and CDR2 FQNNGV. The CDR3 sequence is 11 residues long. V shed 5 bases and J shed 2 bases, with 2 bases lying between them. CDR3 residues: CASSHTDTQYF. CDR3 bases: TGTGCCAGCAGCCACACAGATACGCAGTATTTT.

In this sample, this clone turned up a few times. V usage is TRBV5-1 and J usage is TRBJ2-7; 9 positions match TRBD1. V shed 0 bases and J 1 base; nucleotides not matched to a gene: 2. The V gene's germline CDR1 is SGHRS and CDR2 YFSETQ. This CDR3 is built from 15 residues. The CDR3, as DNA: TGCGCCAGCAGCTTGGCCGGGACAGGGTCCTACGAGCAGTACTTC. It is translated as CASSLAGTGSYEQYF.

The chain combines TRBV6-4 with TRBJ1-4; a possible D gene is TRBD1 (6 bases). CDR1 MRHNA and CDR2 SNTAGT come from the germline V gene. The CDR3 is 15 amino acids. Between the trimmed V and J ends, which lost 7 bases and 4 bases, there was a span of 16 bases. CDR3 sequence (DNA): TGTGCCAGCATTCAGGTGGGGGCCATTAATGAAAAACTGTTTTTT. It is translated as CASIQVGAINEKLFF.

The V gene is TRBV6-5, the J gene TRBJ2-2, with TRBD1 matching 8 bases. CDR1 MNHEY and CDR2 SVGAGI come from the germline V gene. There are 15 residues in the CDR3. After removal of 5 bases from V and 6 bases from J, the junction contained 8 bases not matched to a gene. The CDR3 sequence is CASSPGDRGPGELFF. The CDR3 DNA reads TGTGCCAGCAGTCCCGGAGACAGGGGACCCGGGGAGCTGTTTTTT.

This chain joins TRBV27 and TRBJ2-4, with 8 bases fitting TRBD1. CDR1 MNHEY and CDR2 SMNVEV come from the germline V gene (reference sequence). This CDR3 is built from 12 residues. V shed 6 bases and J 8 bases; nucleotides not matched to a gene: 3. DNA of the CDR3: TGTGCCAGCAGGGACAGGGCGGACATTCAGTACTTC. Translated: CASRDRADIQYF.

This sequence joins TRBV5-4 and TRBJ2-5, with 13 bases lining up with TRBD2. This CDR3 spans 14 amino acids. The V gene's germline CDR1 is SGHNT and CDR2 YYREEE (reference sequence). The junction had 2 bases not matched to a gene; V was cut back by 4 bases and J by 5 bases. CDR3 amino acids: CASSPTSGGETQYF. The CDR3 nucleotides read TGTGCCAGCAGCCCGACTAGCGGGGGGGAGACCCAGTACTTC.

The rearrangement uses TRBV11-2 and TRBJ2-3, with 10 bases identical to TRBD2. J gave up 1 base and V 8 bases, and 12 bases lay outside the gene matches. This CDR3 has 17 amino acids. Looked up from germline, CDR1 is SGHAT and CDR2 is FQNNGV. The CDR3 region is CASFSSVAGGRTDTQYF. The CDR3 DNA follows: TGTGCCAGCTTCTCCTCGGTAGCGGGGGGCCGCACAGATACGCAGTATTTT.